This entry lists 23 T cell receptor beta chains sequenced from one sample in a study of T cell responses to AZD1222 COVID-19 vaccine. Only in-frame clones appear in the TCRdb table, and some are missing; sequencing was by immunoSEQ multiplex PCR. The sample has tens of thousands of clones, roughly 93% seen once; the top ten hold about a fifth. Sequences were derived from peripheral blood, sampled on day 0 of AZD1222 vaccination. The receptors were gathered from an adult in good health.

The chain recombines TRBV5-8 with TRBJ2-7; 8 bases match TRBD1. The CDR3 is 13 residues long. The ends lost 4 bases at V and 3 bases at J; junction bases unmatched: 3. Germline V gene sequence: CDR1 SGHTS, CDR2 YDEGEE. CDR3 region: CASSRDRGYEQYF. In nucleotides, the CDR3 is TGTGCCAGCAGCCGCGACAGGGGCTACGAGCAGTACTTC. The full variable domain, with the rest looked up from reference TRBV5-8 and TRBJ2-7, is EAGVTQSPTHLIKTRGQQATLRCSPISGHTSVYWYQQALGLGLQFLLWYDEGEERNRGNFPPRFSGRQFPNYSSELNVNALELEDSALYLCASSRDRGYEQYFGPGTRLTVT.

This chain links TRBV3-1 (or the pseudogene TRBV3-2) with TRBJ2-2; TRBD2 agrees at 7 bases. Trimming at V came to 7 bases and at J to 2 bases, leaving 10 bases not matched to a gene. This CDR3 spans 16 amino acids. The germline V gene has CDR1 LGHDT and CDR2 YNNKEL (reference sequence). CDR3 amino acids: CASTRAGDVNTGELFF. DNA of the CDR3: TGTGCCAGCACCCGGGCGGGGGATGTTAACACCGGGGAGCTGTTTTTT.

The J gene is TRBJ2-1, the V gene TRBV11-3, with D possibly matching TRBD2 (5 bases). V gave up 1 base and J gave up 9 bases, with 7 bases separating them. This CDR3 is 12 amino acids long. Germline V gene lookup returns CDR1 SGHNT and CDR2 YENEEA. CDR3 amino acids: CASSLVGGEQFF. In DNA, the CDR3 is TGTGCCAGCAGCTTAGTTGGAGGTGAGCAGTTCTTC.

The genes are TRBV7-9 and TRBJ1-1; no reliable D call. The CDR3 covers 14 residues. V dropped 2 bases and J dropped 11 bases, with 18 bases sitting between them. Looked up from germline, CDR1 is SEHNR and CDR2 is FQNEAQ (reference sequence). CDR3 region: CASSLNFTSLEAFF. In DNA form, the CDR3 reads TGTGCCAGCAGCTTAAATTTTACATCTCTAGAGGCTTTCTTT.

The V gene is TRBV11-3, the J gene TRBJ2-5; 10 bases align to TRBD1. Per the germline V gene, CDR1 is SGHNT and CDR2 is YENEEA. The CDR3 is 15 amino acids. V was clipped by 6 bases and J by 4 bases; unmatched bases: 8. DNA of the CDR3: TGTGCCAGCAGTTCGGGACAGGGGTTAGGAGAGACCCAGTACTTC. Translation: CASSSGQGLGETQYF.

The CDR3 sequence: CSVRKQGQQEQYF. CDR3 DNA sequence: TGCAGCGTTCGAAAACAGGGACAGCAAGAGCAGTACTTC. The chain joins TRBV29-1 to TRBJ2-7; TRBD1 aligns across 7 bases. The CDR3 consists of 13 residues. Germline loops: CDR1 SQVTM, CDR2 ANQGSEA. V shed 5 bases and J 7 bases; nucleotides not matched to a gene: 11.

CDR3 coding DNA: TGTGCCAGCAGCTTAACCCCCGGGACAGGGTTAGACGCTTTCTTT. Residues: CASSLTPGTGLDAFF. The J gene is TRBJ1-1, the V gene TRBV7-3, with TRBD1 matching over 9 bases. Germline CDR1 and CDR2: SGHTA and FQGTGA. The CDR3 is made up of 15 amino acids. V lost 0 bases to trimming and J lost 11 bases; unmatched junction nucleotides: 10. Drawing the rest from reference TRBV7-3 and TRBJ1-1, the complete variable domain is GAGVSQTPSNKVTEKGKYVELRCDPISGHTALYWYRQSLGQGPEFLIYFQGTGAADDSGLPNDRFFAVRPEGSVSTLKIQRTERGDSAVYLCASSLTPGTGLDAFFGQGTRLTVV.

The genes are TRBV11-2 and TRBJ1-6, with 9 bases identical to TRBD1. The CDR3 sequence is 15 residues long. After removal of 5 bases from V and 9 bases from J, the junction contained 8 bases not matched to a gene. Germline CDR1 reads SGHAT; CDR2 reads FQNNGV. The CDR3 loop reads CASSRGGQGGSPLHF. The CDR3 nucleotides read TGTGCCAGCAGCCGGGGGGGACAGGGAGGTTCACCCCTCCACTTT. Full variable domain (outside the CDR3, taken from reference TRBV11-2 and TRBJ1-6): EAGVAQSPRYKIIEKRQSVAFWCNPISGHATLYWYQQILGQGPKLLIQFQNNGVVDDSQLPKDRFSAERLKGVDSTLKIQPAKLEDSAVYLCASSRGGQGGSPLHFGNGTRLTVT.

V and J are TRBV2 and TRBJ1-3; D unclear. Germline CDR1 SNHLY, CDR2 FYNNEI. The CDR3 totals 11 residues. The CDR3 sequence: CATSSGNTIYF. The CDR3 coding sequence is TGTGCTACGAGCTCTGGAAACACCATATATTTT.

The V gene is TRBV10-3, the J gene TRBJ2-2; TRBD2 matches 13 bases. Unmatched junction bases numbered 12, after V lost 6 bases and J lost 8 bases. This CDR3 is 17 amino acids long. Per germline, CDR1 ENHRY and CDR2 SYGVKD. The DNA of the CDR3 is TGTGCCATCAGCAACAAGCGGACTAGCGGGGGTTCTGGGGAGCTGTTTTTT. Protein sequence: CAISNKRTSGGSGELFF.

In its sample, this clone was seen a few times. This sequence joins TRBV5-6 and TRBJ2-7; no reliable D call. The CDR3 sequence is 12 residues long. CDR1 and CDR2 from the germline V gene are SGHDT and YYEEEE. V lost 4 bases and J lost 4, with 9 bases in between. CDR3 DNA sequence: TGTGCCAGCAGCCAGAACCGGTACGAGCAGTACTTC. This codes for CASSQNRYEQYF.

The rearrangement joins TRBV20-1 to TRBJ2-1; the match to TRBD1 covers 10 bases. Germline V lookup: CDR1 DFQATT, CDR2 SNEGSKA (reference sequence). V trimming: 3 bases; J trimming: 7 bases; junction bases outside the gene matches: 12. The length of the CDR3 is 16 residues. The CDR3 DNA sequence: TGCAGTGCTAGTCCCATCGGGACAGGGGTTGGTAATGAGCAGTTCTTC. The encoded protein is CSASPIGTGVGNEQFF.

CDR3 region: CASSLAPTSGGGFTYEQYF. CDR3 DNA sequence: TGTGCCAGCAGCTTAGCACCTACTAGCGGGGGTGGCTTTACCTACGAGCAGTACTTC. The gene calls are TRBV7-8 and TRBJ2-7; 11 nucleotides match TRBD2. V lost 0 bases, J lost 2 bases, and 12 bases stayed unmatched. The CDR3 is 19 residues long. Germline-derived CDR1 and CDR2 are SGHVS and FQNEAQ. Combining the CDR3 with reference TRBV7-8 and TRBJ2-7 gives the whole variable domain GAGVSQSPRYKVAKRGQDVALRCDPISGHVSLFWYQQALGQGPEFLTYFQNEAQLDKSGLPSDRFFAERPEGSVSTLKIQRTQQEDSAVYLCASSLAPTSGGGFTYEQYFGPGTRLTVT.

V and J are TRBV6-1 and TRBJ1-1, with 11 bases aligning to TRBD1. Germline CDR1 reads MNHNS; CDR2 reads SASEGT. This CDR3 spans 17 amino acids. V shed 4 bases, J shed 1 base, and the junction held 8 bases outside the gene matches. In DNA, the CDR3 is TGTGCCAGCAGTGCCCTTGGACAGGGGGCGGGGAACACTGAAGCTTTCTTT. As protein: CASSALGQGAGNTEAFF.

The chain combines TRBV21-1 with TRBJ1-5. TRBV21-1 is assigned pseudogene status. The CDR3 is made up of 11 amino acids. The CDR3 bases are TGTGCCAGCAGCAAAGGGGGGTCCCAGCATTTT. Protein: CASSKGGSQHF.

CDR3: CASSDLTGYQTSRDTF. The DNA of the CDR3 is TGTGCCAGCAGCGACCTGACAGGCTATCAAACCTCACGGGACACCTTC. The chain has TRBV7-8 and TRBJ1-2; TRBD1 is a possible D gene (6 bases). CDR3 length: 16 amino acids. Germline values: CDR1 SGHVS, CDR2 FQNEAQ. V shed 5 bases and J shed 12 bases, with 28 bases lying between them.

The chain uses TRBV30 and TRBJ1-3; unclear D gene. Trimming shortened V by 0 bases and J by 0 bases, and 9 bases separated the two germline ends. CDR1 is GTSNPN and CDR2 is SVGIG in the germline V gene (reference sequence). The CDR3 contains 15 residues. CDR3 DNA: TGTGCCTGGAGTGTCTACGGACGCTCTGGAAACACCATATATTTT. This gives the protein CAWSVYGRSGNTIYF.

The chain recombines TRBV5-5 with TRBJ2-2, with unresolved D. The V gene's germline CDR1 is SGHKS and CDR2 YYEKEE (reference sequence). With 0 bases removed from V and 0 bases from J, the gap between germline ends came to 12 bases. This CDR3 region has 17 residues. CDR3 sequence: CASSLAAVTANTGELFF. The CDR3 DNA follows: TGTGCCAGCAGCTTGGCGGCAGTAACAGCGAACACCGGGGAGCTGTTTTTT.

This clone was found a few times. The chain combines TRBV5-4 with TRBJ1-3; D is unresolved. The length of the CDR3 is 16 residues. Germline loops: CDR1 SGHNT, CDR2 YYREEE (reference sequence). V shed 0 bases and J shed 0 bases, with 10 bases lying between them. The CDR3 reads CASSLDPQSSGNTIYF. The CDR3 DNA reads as TGTGCCAGCAGCTTGGATCCGCAAAGCTCTGGAAACACCATATATTTT.

This rearrangement joins TRBV5-1 to TRBJ2-5; no reliable D call. Trimming removed 0 bases at V and 5 bases at J, with 11 bases between. Germline assignment: CDR1 SGHRS and CDR2 YFSETQ. The CDR3 consists of 14 residues. The CDR3 DNA reads TGCGCCAGCAGCTTGGAGGGAAATGGGGAGACCCAGTACTTC. Its protein is CASSLEGNGETQYF.

The rearrangement links TRBV5-1 to TRBJ2-4; D is possibly TRBD1 or TRBD2 (5 bases each). The germline CDR1 and CDR2 sequences are SGHRS and YFSETQ. The CDR3 runs 15 residues. V lost 7 bases to trimming and J lost 3 bases, with 17 bases between them. CDR3 bases: TGCGCCAGCTGCGAGCCAGGGAGTGTCAAAAACATTCAGTACTTC. As protein: CASCEPGSVKNIQYF.

J is TRBJ1-1 and V is TRBV28, with D maybe TRBD1 (6 bases). Germline V gene lookup returns CDR1 MDHEN and CDR2 SYDVKM. This CDR3 spans 11 amino acids. V dropped 11 bases and J dropped 4 bases, with 11 bases sitting between them. The CDR3 reads CAVGGVTEAFF. In nucleotides, the CDR3 is TGTGCCGTAGGGGGGGTCACTGAAGCTTTCTTT.

The chain has TRBV6-5 and TRBJ1-2; D remains unclear. The V gene's germline CDR1 is MNHEY and CDR2 SVGAGI. The CDR3 is 13 residues long. Trimming cost V 6 bases and J 8 bases, with 16 bases left between them. This chain's CDR3 is CASSVGRFRGYTF. Here the CDR3 DNA reads TGTGCCAGCAGCGTGGGCAGGTTCAGGGGCTACACCTTC.